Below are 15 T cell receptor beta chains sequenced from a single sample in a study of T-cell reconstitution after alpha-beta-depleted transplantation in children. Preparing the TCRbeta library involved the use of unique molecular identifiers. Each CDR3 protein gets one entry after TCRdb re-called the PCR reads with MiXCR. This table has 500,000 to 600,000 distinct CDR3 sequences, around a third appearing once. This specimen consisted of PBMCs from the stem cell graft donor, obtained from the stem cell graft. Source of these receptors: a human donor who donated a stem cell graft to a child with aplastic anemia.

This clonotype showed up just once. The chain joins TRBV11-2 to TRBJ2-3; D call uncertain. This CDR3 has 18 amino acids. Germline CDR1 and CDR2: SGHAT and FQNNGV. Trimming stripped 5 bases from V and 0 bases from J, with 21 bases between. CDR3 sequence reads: CASSLDWLGRKSTDTQYF. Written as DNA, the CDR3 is TGTGCCAGCAGCCTCGACTGGTTGGGTCGAAAAAGCACAGATACGCAGTATTTT.

The CDR3 loop is CASSVGTGHLPYEQYF. In DNA form, the CDR3 reads TGTGCCAGCAGCGTAGGAACGGGGCACCTCCCCTACGAGCAGTACTTC. The genes are TRBV9 and TRBJ2-7, with D perhaps given as TRBD1 or TRBD2 (5 bases each). Germline CDR1 and CDR2: SGDLS and YYNGEE. The CDR3 extends over 16 amino acids. Trimming took off 0 bases at V and 2 bases at J, with 15 bases between the two ends.

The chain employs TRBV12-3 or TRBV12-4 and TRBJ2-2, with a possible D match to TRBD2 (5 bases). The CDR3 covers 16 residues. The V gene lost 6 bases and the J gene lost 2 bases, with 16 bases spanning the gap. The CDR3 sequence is CASRSSSGKNTGELFF. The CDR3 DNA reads TGTGCCAGCAGGTCCTCGAGCGGCAAAAACACCGGGGAGCTGTTTTTT.

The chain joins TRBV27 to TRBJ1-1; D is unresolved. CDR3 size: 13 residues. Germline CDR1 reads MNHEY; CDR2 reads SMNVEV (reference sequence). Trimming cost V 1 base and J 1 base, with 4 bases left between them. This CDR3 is CASSLWANTEAFF. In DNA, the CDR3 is TGTGCCAGCAGTTTATGGGCGAACACTGAAGCTTTCTTT.

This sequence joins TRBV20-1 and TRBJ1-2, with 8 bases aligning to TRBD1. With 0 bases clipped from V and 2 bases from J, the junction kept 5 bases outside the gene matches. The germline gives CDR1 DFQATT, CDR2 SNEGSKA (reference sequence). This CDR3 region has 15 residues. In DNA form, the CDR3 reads TGCAGTGCTAGAGATAGAAACAGGGGGAACTATGGCTACACCTTC. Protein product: CSARDRNRGNYGYTF.

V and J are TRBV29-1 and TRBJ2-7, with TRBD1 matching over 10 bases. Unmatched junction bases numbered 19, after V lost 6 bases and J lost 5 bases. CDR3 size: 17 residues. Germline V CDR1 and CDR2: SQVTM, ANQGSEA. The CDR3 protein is CSVGSIGGDRGEHEQYF. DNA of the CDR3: TGCAGCGTCGGATCCATTGGAGGGGACAGGGGAGAACACGAGCAGTACTTC.

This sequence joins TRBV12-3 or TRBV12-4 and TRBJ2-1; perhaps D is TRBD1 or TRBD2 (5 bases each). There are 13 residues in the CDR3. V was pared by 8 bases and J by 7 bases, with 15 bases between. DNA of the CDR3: TGTGCCAGCGGCCGGGACGCGAGGAATGAGCAGTTCTTC. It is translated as CASGRDARNEQFF.

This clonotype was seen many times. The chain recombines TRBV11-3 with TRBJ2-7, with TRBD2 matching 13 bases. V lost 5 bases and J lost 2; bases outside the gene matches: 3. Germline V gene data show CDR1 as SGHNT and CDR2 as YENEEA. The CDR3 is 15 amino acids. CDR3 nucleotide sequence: TGTGCCAGCAGCCCTGGGACTAGCGGGACCTACGAGCAGTACTTC. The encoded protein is CASSPGTSGTYEQYF.

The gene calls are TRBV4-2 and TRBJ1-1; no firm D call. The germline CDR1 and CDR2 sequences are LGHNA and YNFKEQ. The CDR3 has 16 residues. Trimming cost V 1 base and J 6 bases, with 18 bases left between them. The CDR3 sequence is CASSQGALLGMAEAFF. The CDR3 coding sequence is TGTGCCAGCAGCCAAGGGGCCCTCCTTGGGATGGCTGAAGCTTTCTTT.

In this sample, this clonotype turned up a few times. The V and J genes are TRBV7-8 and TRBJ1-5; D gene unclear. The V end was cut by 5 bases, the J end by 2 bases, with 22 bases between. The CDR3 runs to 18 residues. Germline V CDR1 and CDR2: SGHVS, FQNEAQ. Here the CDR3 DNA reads TGTGCCAGCAGCCCCAAAAAGGTCGGGGAGTTGGGCAATCAGCCCCAGCATTTT. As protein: CASSPKKVGELGNQPQHF. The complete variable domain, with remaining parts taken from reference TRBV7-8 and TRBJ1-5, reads GAGVSQSPRYKVAKRGQDVALRCDPISGHVSLFWYQQALGQGPEFLTYFQNEAQLDKSGLPSDRFFAERPEGSVSTLKIQRTQQEDSAVYLCASSPKKVGELGNQPQHFGDGTRLSIL.

Here the CDR3 reads CASSLVSSGRNEQYV. The CDR3 nucleotides read TGTGCCAGCAGCTTAGTTTCTAGCGGGAGAAACGAGCAGTACGTC. The chain recombines TRBV7-2 with TRBJ2-7; 10 nucleotides agree with TRBD2. CDR3 length: 15 residues. J was trimmed by 5 bases and V by 1 base; bases with no gene match: 5. Germline values: CDR1 SGHTA, CDR2 FQGNSA.

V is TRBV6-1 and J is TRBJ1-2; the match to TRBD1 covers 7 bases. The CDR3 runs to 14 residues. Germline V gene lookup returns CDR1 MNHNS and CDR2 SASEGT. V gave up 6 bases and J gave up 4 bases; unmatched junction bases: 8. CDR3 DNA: TGTGCCAGCAGCCCGTCAGGGACAGCCTATGGCTACACCTTC. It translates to CASSPSGTAYGYTF.

The CDR3 coding sequence is TGTGCCAGCAATCTTAAACCGGGACTAGCGGGAGGGGTTGAGCAGTTCTTC. Amino acid sequence: CASNLKPGLAGGVEQFF. The chain has TRBV27 and TRBJ2-1, with 16 bases aligning to TRBD2. Trimming cost V 7 bases and J 9 bases; bases outside gene matches: 12. From germline, CDR1 is MNHEY and CDR2 SMNVEV (reference sequence). The CDR3 has 17 residues.

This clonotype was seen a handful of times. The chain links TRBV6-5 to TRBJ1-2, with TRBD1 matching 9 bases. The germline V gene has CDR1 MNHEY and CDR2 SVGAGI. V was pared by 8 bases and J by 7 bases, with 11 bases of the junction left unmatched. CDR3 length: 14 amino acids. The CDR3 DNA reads TGTGCCAGCCATAAAACAGGGGGCAATGGTGGCTACACCTTC. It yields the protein CASHKTGGNGGYTF.

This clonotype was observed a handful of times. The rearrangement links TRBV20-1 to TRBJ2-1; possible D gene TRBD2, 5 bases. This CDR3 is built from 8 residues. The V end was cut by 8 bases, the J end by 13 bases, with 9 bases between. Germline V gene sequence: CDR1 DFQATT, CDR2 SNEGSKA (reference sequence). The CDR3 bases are TGCAGTCCCCGGGGTCAGTTCTTC. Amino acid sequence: CSPRGQFF.